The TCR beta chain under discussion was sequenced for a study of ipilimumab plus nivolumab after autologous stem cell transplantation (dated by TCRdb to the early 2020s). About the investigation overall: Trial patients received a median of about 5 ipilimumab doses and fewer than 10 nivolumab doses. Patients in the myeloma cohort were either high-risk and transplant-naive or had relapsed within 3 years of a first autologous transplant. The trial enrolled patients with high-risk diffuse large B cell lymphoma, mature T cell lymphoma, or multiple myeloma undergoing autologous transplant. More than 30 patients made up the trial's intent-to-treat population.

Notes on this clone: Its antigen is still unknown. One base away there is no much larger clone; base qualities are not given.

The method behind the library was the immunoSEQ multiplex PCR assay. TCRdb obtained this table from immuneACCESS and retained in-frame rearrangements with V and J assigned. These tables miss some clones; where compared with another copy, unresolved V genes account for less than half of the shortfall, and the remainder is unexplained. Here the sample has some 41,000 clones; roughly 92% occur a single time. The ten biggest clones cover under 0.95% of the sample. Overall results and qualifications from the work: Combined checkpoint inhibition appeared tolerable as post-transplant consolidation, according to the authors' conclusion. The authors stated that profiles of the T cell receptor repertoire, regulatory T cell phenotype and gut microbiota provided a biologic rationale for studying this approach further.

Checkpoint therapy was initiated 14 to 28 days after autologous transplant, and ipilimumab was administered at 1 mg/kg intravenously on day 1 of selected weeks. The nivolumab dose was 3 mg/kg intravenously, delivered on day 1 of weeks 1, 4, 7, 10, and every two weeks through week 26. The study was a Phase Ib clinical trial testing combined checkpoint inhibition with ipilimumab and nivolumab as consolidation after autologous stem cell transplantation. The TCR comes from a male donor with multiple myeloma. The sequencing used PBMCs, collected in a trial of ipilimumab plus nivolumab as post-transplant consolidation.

The DNA is TGTGCCAGCAGCGTAGGATCGGGGCGGGGCTACACCTTC. This codes for CASSVGSGRGYTF. The chain is assembled from TRBV9 and TRBJ1-2; possibly the D gene is TRBD1, per 5 matching bases. For CDR1 and CDR2, the germline V gene lists SGDLS and YYNGEE. From the cysteine through the phenylalanine, the CDR3 covers 13 amino acids. Just the 39-base CDR3 DNA is kept, in frame starting at base 1. Deletion took 0 bases off V and 8 bases off J, with a span of 11 bases between the germline ends.